The TCR beta chain under discussion was sequenced for a study of PD-1 blockade in classical Hodgkin lymphoma. Study-level information: Nivolumab was administered to patients intravenously at 3 mg/kg every 2 weeks. Broader study findings: In CD4+ cells, TCR diversity went up significantly by C4D1, but in CD8+ cells it did not. Reported findings placed baseline TCR diversity lower in newly diagnosed patients (compared with healthy donors). Patients newly diagnosed and complete responders had comparable baseline diversity.

Stated time point: cycle 4 day 1 (C4D1), after more than 5 weeks of nivolumab. Brentuximab vedotin exposure varied among the patients, all of whom had relapsed after autologous stem cell transplantation. CDR3 length: 16 residues. TCRdb keeps only in-frame clones here, not all; method: immunoSEQ multiplex PCR. Among approximately 89,000 clones listed, over 80% were seen once. In regard to this clone: Antigen specificity is unknown.

This clonotype was obtained from a human donor with classical Hodgkin lymphoma. The sequencing here drew on peripheral blood mononuclear cells (PBMCs), taken before the fourth cycle of nivolumab. The chain couples TRBV12-1 to TRBJ1-5. TRBV12-1 is a documented pseudogene. The DNA of the CDR3 is TGTGCCAGCAGCCTGAAGACCGCGGGAGGGAGGTGGCCCCAGCATTTT. Residues: CASSLKTAGGRWPQHF.